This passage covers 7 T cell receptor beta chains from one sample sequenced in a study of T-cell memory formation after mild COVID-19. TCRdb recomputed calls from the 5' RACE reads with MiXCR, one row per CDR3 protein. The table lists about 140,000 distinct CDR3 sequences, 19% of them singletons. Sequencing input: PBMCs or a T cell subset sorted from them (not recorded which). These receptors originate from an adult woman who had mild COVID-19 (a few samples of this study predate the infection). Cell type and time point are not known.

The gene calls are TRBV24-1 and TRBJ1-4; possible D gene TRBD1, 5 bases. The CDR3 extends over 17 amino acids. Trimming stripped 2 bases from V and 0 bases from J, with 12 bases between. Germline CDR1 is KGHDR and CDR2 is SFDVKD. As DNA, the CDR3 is TGTGCCACCAGTGATTCGACAGAGATTGCAACTAATGAAAAACTGTTTTTT. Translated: CATSDSTEIATNEKLFF.

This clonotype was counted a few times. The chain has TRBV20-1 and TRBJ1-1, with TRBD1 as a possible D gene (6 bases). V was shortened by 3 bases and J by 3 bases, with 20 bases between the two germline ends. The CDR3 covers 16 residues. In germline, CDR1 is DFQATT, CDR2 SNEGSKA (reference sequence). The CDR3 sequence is CSASPMRGQEDTEAFF. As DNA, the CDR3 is TGCAGTGCTAGCCCGATGAGGGGACAAGAGGACACTGAAGCTTTCTTT.

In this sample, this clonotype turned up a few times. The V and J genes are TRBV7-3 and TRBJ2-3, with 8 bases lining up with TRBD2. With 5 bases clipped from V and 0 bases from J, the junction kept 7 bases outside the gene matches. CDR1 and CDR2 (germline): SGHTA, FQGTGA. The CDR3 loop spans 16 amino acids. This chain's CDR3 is CASSVSAGASTDTQYF. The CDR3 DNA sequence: TGTGCCAGCAGCGTCTCAGCGGGGGCTAGCACAGATACGCAGTATTTT.

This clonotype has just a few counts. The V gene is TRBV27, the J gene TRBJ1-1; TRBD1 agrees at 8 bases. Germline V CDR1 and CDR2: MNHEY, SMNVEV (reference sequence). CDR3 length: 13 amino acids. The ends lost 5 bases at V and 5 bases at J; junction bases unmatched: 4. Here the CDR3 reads CASSQYRGTEAFF. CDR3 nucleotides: TGTGCCAGCAGTCAGTACAGGGGGACTGAAGCTTTCTTT.

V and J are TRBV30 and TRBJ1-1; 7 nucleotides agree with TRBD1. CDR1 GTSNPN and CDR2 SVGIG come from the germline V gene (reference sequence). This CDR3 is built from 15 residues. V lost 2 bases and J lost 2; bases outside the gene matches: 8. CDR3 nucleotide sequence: TGTGCCTGGAGTCGAACGGGACAGATAAACACTGAAGCTTTCTTT. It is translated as CAWSRTGQINTEAFF.

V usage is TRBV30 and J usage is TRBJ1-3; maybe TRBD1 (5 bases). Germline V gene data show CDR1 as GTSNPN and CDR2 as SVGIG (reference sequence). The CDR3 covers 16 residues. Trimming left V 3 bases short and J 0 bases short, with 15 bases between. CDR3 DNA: TGTGCCTGGAGCCTTTATACAGGAAACTCTGGAAACACCATATATTTT. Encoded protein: CAWSLYTGNSGNTIYF. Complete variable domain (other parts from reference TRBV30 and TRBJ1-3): SQTIHQWPATLVQPVGSPLSLECTVEGTSNPNLYWYRQAAGRGLQLLFYSVGIGQISSEVPQNLSASRPQDRQFILSSKKLLLSDSGFYLCAWSLYTGNSGNTIYFGEGSWLTVV.

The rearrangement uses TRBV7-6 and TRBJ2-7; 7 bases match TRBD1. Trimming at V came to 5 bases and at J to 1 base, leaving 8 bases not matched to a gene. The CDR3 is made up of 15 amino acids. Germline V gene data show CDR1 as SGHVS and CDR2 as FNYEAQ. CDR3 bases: TGTGCCAGCAGCCTCGGACAGGTCAGGTCCTACGAGCAGTACTTC. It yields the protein CASSLGQVRSYEQYF.